Sequencing of this TCR beta chain was carried out in a study of blood T cell repertoires in COVID-19. Study details: Samples taken during acute and convalescent COVID-19 were collected in the United States, Italy and Spain. T cells, B-cell-depleted T cells, or PBMCs supplied cDNA or gDNA.

The ends lost 4 bases at V and 8 bases at J; junction bases unmatched: 9. CDR1 is SGHDN and CDR2 is FVKESK in the germline V gene. CDR3 length: 17 amino acids. Under the authors' procedure: Amplifying reference gene primers gave estimates of nucleated cell counts. Measured with immunoSEQ multiplex PCR; TCRdb has only the in-frame clones, and not every one. V and J calls and clone size follow that table, whereas D and trimming were derived from the DNA. Among roughly 140,000 clones, 80% were seen once, and the ten largest hold 3.5%. The V gene is TRBV14, the J gene TRBJ2-1; 15 bases map to TRBD2. The TCR comes from a man in his 70s who had recovered from COVID-19. The sequenced sample was peripheral blood. The DNA for the CDR3 is TGTGCCAGCAGCCCTCTTCCGGGACTAGCGGGAGGCTATGAGCAGTTCTTC. Translating gives CASSPLPGLAGGYEQFF.